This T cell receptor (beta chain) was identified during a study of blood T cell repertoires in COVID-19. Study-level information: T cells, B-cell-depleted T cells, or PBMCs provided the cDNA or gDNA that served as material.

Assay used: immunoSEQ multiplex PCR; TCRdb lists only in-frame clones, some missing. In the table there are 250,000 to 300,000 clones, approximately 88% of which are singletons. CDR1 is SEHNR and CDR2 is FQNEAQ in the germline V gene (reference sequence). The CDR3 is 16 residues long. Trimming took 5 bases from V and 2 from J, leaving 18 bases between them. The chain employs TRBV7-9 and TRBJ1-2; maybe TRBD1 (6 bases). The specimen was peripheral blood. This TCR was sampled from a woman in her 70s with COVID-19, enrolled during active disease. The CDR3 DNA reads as TGTGCCAGCAGCCCAGGTCACAGGGATCTCAACTATGGCTACACCTTC. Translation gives CASSPGHRDLNYGYTF. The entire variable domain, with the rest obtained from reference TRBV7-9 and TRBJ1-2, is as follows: DTGVSQNPRHKITKRGQNVTFRCDPISEHNRLYWYRQTLGQGPEFLTYFQNEAQLEKSRLLSDRFSAERPKGSFSTLEIQRTEQGDSAMYLCASSPGHRDLNYGYTFGSGTRLTVV.